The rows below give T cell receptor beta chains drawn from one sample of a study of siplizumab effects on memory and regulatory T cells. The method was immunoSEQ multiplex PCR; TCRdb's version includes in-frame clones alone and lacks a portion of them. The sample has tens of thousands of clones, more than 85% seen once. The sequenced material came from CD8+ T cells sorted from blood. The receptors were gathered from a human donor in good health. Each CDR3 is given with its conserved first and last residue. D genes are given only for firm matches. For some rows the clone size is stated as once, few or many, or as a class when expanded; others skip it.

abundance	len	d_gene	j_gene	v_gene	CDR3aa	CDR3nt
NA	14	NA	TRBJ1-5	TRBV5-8	CASSLGLKDQPQHF	TGTGCCAGCAGCTTAGGACTGAAAGATCAGCCCCAGCATTTT
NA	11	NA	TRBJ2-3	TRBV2	CASSGYDTQYF	TGTGCCAGCAGTGGTTATGATACGCAGTATTTT
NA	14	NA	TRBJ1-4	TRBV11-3	CASSPGGWGEKLFF	TGTGCCAGCAGCCCGGGCGGGTGGGGTGAAAAACTGTTTTTT
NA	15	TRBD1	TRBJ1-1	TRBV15	CATSRERGPPREAFF	TGTGCCACCAGCAGAGAAAGGGGGCCCCCAAGAGAAGCTTTCTTT
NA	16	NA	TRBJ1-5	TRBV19	CASSILAGYDNQPQHF	TGTGCCAGTAGTATCCTGGCGGGGTACGACAATCAGCCCCAGCATTTT
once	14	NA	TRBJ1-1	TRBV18	CASSPLPPNTEAFF	TGTGCCAGCTCACCTTTGCCACCTAACACTGAAGCTTTCTTT
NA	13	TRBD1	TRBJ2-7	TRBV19	CASRDREIGEQYF	TGTGCCAGTAGGGACAGGGAAATAGGCGAGCAGTACTTC
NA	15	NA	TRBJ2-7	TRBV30	CAWGVRRVSSYEQYF	TGTGCCTGGGGGGTTAGGAGGGTCAGCTCCTACGAGCAGTACTTC
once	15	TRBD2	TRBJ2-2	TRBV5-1	CASSWTSGPTGELFF	TGCGCCAGCAGCTGGACTAGCGGCCCCACCGGGGAGCTGTTTTTT
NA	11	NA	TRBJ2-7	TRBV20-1	CSARKDYEQYF	TGCAGTGCTAGAAAAGACTACGAGCAGTACTTC
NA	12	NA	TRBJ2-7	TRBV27	CASKGGYYEQYF	TGTGCCAGCAAGGGGGGTTACTACGAGCAGTACTTC
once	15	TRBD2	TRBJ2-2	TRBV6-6	CASSGREGRAGELFF	TGTGCCAGCAGTGGTCGGGAGGGCCGGGCCGGGGAGCTGTTTTTT
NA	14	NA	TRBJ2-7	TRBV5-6	CASSFGGPTYEQYF	TGTGCCAGCAGCTTTGGTGGCCCCACCTACGAGCAGTACTTC
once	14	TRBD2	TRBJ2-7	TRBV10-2	CASSGSGRGYEQYF	TGCGCCAGCAGTGGTAGCGGGAGAGGCTACGAGCAGTACTTC
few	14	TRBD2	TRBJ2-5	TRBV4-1	CASSLAGTQETQYF	TGCGCCAGCAGTCTAGCGGGGACACAAGAGACCCAGTACTTC
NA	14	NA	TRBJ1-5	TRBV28	CASSFPGVGQPQHF	TGTGCCAGCAGTTTCCCGGGGGTAGGTCAGCCCCAGCATTTT
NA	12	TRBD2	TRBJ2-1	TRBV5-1	CASSIAGGEQFF	TGCGCCAGCAGCATAGCGGGAGGTGAGCAGTTCTTC
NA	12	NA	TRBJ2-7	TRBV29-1	CSVQGSNHEQYF	TGCAGCGTCCAGGGGTCCAACCACGAGCAGTACTTC
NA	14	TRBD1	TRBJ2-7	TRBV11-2	CASSLDRGLHEQYF	TGTGCCAGCAGCTTAGATAGGGGGCTTCACGAGCAGTACTTC
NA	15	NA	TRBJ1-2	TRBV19	CASSHFIGGAYGYTF	TGTGCCAGTAGCCACTTTATTGGGGGGGCGTATGGCTACACCTTC